This entry features one T cell receptor beta chain sequence. Its antigen is not yet known. Base qualities are not provided; no much larger clone lies one nucleotide away. Systemically healthy Caucasian individuals from Russia, 39 in total and aged about 6 to 90 years, were included as donors. Around 9.8 milliliters of peripheral blood were collected from each donor into EDTA-treated Vacutainer tubes. Ficoll-Paque density-gradient centrifugation was used to isolate PBMCs, with at least 7 million obtained per sample. Total RNA was extracted from PBMCs with Trizol reagent, with at least 5.5 micrograms obtained per sample. The percentages of naive CD45RAhigh/CD27high T cells were determined by flow cytometry on a PBMC aliquot from every donor. The entry originates in a study of blood T cells in healthy people across ages (dated by TCRdb to between 2014 and 2017). Broadly, across the study: In model experiments, template switching captured about one uniquely barcoded TCR beta cDNA molecule for every two T cells. To track age-related changes in TCR beta repertoire diversity, the study relied on deep sequencing normalized with unique cDNA molecular identifiers. The donors were divided into four age groups: young (average around 17 years), middle-aged (about 40), aged (62) and long-lived (roughly 82). To avoid experimental bias, donors of different ages were spread randomly across the sequencing lanes. For two donors (one aged 18 to 30 and one aged 80 or older), the study analyzed two additional independent replicas of 1 million unique cDNA reads from the same blood draw. The research as a whole found: Compared with the aged group, the long-lived group had more naive CD4+ T cells, fewer expanded clones and increased TCR diversity, suggesting age selection. The percentage of naive T cells measured by flow cytometry correlated strongly with observed TCR beta diversity. The CMV infection status of donors was not known, potentially confounding age-related changes in expanded clonotypes. Bulk unsorted PBMC profiling prevented conclusive comparison of naive and antigen-experienced compartments. Observed TCR beta diversity per million T cells fell roughly linearly with age, and a significant reduction was already apparent by age approximately 41. Estimates of total diversity based on one million sequenced T cells were considered lower bounds and underestimates.

Clipping removes 4 bases from V and 6 bases from J, with 2 as the unmatched junction base count. The cysteine opens and the phenylalanine closes a CDR3 of 15 amino acids. Only CDR3 DNA remains: 45 bases, in frame from the first base. The CDR1 and CDR2 encoded by the germline V gene (reference sequence) are SGHAT and FQDESV. Receptors were amplified or captured by 5' RACE. Instrument used: Illumina HiSeq 2500. The second PCR ran for roughly 6 to 11 cycles and used a J-beta primer mix along with a sample-barcoded 5' primer. A unique molecular identifier was introduced onto each TCR beta cDNA molecule by a template-switch 5' adaptor carrying 12 random nucleotides. Each sample yielded at least 3 million CDR3-containing paired-end reads. First-strand cDNA was synthesized from all RNA with the Mint cDNA synthesis kit, primed by a TRBC-specific oligonucleotide. All cDNA was treated with uracil-DNA glycosylase and then went through a first 18-cycle PCR with the universal primers M1SS and BC2_uni_R. As for the original processing: Normalization of each sample was performed by random selection of 1 million high-quality reads, each carrying a distinct molecular identifier. Reads sharing molecular identifiers were discarded rather than binned into consensus sequences. MiTCR, set to a Q25 quality threshold and the strictest error-elimination algorithm, was used for CDR3 identification, clonotype clustering and error correction. Lower-bound total TCR beta diversity was estimated with a nonparametric unseen species model using Euler transformation. TCRdb took the public reads, trimmed them with fastp at Q25, ran MiXCR for clone calling and kept in-frame beta chains. Merged by CDR3 protein, the rows form single entries marked with the most common genes and DNA. TCRdb, not the authors, supplied the V and J calls. This sample lists about 1.4 million distinct CDR3 sequences; approximately 59% were detected once. Approximately 7% of the sample belongs to the ten largest clones.

This chain joins TRBV11-1 to TRBJ2-1, with 14 bases matching TRBD2. The sequence was collected from a young man in good health. Source material: blood. In nucleotides, the sequence is TGTGCCAGCAGCTGGGGGACTAGCGGGGGCAATGAGCAGTTCTTC. It encodes CASSWGTSGGNEQFF.